This T cell receptor beta chain was identified during a study of blood T cell repertoires in COVID-19. V dropped 0 bases and J dropped 4 bases, with 9 bases sitting between them. CDR1 is LGHNA, CDR2 YSLEER, per germline. This CDR3 region has 14 residues. TCRdb's copy holds only in-frame clones and misses some; the assay was immunoSEQ multiplex PCR. This table holds under 150,000 clones, 90% found once. The material sequenced was peripheral blood. The J gene is TRBJ1-2, the V gene TRBV4-3, with D possibly matching TRBD1 (5 bases). The TCR originated in a man aged 60-69 years with COVID-19, enrolled during active disease. CDR3: CASSQDGGVYGYTF. As DNA, the CDR3 is TGCGCCAGCAGCCAAGATGGAGGGGTCTATGGCTACACCTTC.